What follows describes a single TCR beta chain. The sample belongs to a study of T cells after somatic rescue of genetic block. Clones were sequenced by immunoSEQ multiplex PCR, and TCRdb holds only the in-frame ones, with some missing. The data hold roughly 71,000 clones, with roughly 91% observed a single time. V shed 1 base, J shed 8 bases, and the junction held 5 bases outside the gene matches. This CDR3 is built from 15 residues. From germline, CDR1 is SGHAT and CDR2 FQNNGV. The chain links TRBV11-2 to TRBJ2-1, with 10 nucleotides matching TRBD2. The clonotype comes from a man aged 30 to 39. Sequenced sample: peripheral blood mononuclear cells (PBMCs). The CDR3 nucleotides are TGTGCCAGCAGCTTAGGAGTTCTAGCGGGAGATGAGCAGTTCTTC. It codes for CASSLGVLAGDEQFF. The whole variable domain, filled in from reference TRBV11-2 and TRBJ2-1, reads EAGVAQSPRYKIIEKRQSVAFWCNPISGHATLYWYQQILGQGPKLLIQFQNNGVVDDSQLPKDRFSAERLKGVDSTLKIQPAKLEDSAVYLCASSLGVLAGDEQFFGPGTRLTVL.